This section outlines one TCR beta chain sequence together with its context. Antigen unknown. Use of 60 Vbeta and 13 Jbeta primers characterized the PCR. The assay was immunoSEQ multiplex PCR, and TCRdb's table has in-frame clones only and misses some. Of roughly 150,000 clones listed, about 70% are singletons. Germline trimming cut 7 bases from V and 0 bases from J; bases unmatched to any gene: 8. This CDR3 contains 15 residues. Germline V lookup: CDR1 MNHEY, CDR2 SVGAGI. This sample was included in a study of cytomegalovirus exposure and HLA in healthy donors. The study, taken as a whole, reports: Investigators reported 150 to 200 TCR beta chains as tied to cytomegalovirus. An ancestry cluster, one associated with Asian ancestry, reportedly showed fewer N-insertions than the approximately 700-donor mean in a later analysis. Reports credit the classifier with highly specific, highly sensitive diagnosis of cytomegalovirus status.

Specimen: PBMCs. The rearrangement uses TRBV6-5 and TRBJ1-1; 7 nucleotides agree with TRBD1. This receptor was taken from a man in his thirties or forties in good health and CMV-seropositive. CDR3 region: CASIKNRGMNTEAFF. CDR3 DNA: TGTGCCAGCATCAAGAACAGGGGAATGAACACTGAAGCTTTCTTT.